A single sample gave rise to the 10 T cell receptor beta chains below, sequenced in a study of T cells in Graves' hyperthyroidism and ophthalmopathy. Authors of the study amplified TCR beta CDR3 regions from RNA transcripts. With the HTBI primer set, the TCR CDR3 went through a first round of RT-PCR. One entry per CDR3 protein, called by TCRdb with MiXCR from the multiplex PCR reads. The sample records under 400,000 distinct CDR3 sequences, roughly 13% being singletons. Sequencing input: blood. The receptors come from a woman under 30 with Graves' hyperthyroidism.

The rearrangement uses TRBV20-1 and TRBJ1-5; 7 bases agree with TRBD1. CDR3 size: 18 residues. In germline, CDR1 is DFQATT, CDR2 SNEGSKA (reference sequence). The V gene end was trimmed by 3 bases and the J gene end by 0 bases; junction bases not matched to a gene: 14. CDR3 sequence reads: CSASSMTGYLHSNQPQHF. CDR3 nucleotide sequence: TGCAGTGCTAGCAGTATGACAGGGTATCTTCATAGCAATCAGCCCCAGCATTTT.

This rearrangement joins TRBV11-2 to TRBJ1-5; 7 bases match TRBD1. The CDR3 covers 15 residues. After removal of 5 bases from V and 6 bases from J, the junction contained 10 bases not matched to a gene. CDR1 SGHAT and CDR2 FQNNGV come from the germline V gene. This chain's CDR3 is CASSPGRGLGQPQHF. The CDR3 DNA reads TGTGCCAGCAGCCCAGGGAGGGGGCTGGGTCAGCCCCAGCATTTT.

To note about this clonotype: A much larger clone sits a single nucleotide away, making a read error possible. The CDR3 here is CATNTEGLETQYF. The CDR3 bases are TGTGCCACCAATACAGAAGGTTTAGAGACCCAGTACTTC. This chain uses TRBV15 with TRBJ2-5; unclear D gene. CDR1 and CDR2 from the germline V gene are LNHNV and YYDKDF (reference sequence). The CDR3 is 13 residues long. V lost 7 bases and J lost 4, with 13 bases in between.

Here the CDR3 reads CASSTDPGQGTDTQYF. CDR3 sequence (DNA): TGTGCCAGTAGTACTGACCCGGGACAGGGGACAGATACGCAGTATTTT. This chain uses TRBV19 with TRBJ2-3, with 10 bases identical to TRBD1. This CDR3 spans 16 amino acids. V lost 4 bases, J lost 3 bases, and 7 bases stayed unmatched. Germline values: CDR1 LNHDA, CDR2 SQIVND (reference sequence).

This clonotype was counted many times. This rearrangement joins TRBV10-3 to TRBJ2-1, with 8 nucleotides matching TRBD2. The germline V gene has CDR1 ENHRY and CDR2 SYGVKD. After removal of 10 bases from V and 9 bases from J, the junction contained 20 bases not matched to a gene. This CDR3 has 16 residues. The DNA of the CDR3 is TGTGCCACCCTCGAAAAGCACCGGGGGGGCTGGGGTGAGCAGTTCTTC. Translated: CATLEKHRGGWGEQFF.

The rearrangement links TRBV12-3 or TRBV12-4 to TRBJ2-7, with 10 bases fitting TRBD2. V lost 3 bases and J lost 7; bases outside the gene matches: 6. This CDR3 is 14 amino acids long. The CDR3 region is CASSFSGGTREQYF. CDR3 coding DNA: TGTGCCAGCAGTTTTAGCGGGGGGACCCGGGAGCAGTACTTC.

Many counts were recorded for this clonotype. V and J are TRBV19 and TRBJ2-7; 10 bases match TRBD2. The CDR3 runs to 15 residues. The V gene's germline CDR1 is LNHDA and CDR2 SQIVND (reference sequence). V was clipped by 5 bases and J by 3 bases; unmatched bases: 7. The CDR3 is CASSQLAGHLYEQYF. The DNA for the CDR3 is TGTGCCAGTAGTCAACTAGCGGGACACCTCTACGAGCAGTACTTC.

Regarding this clonotype: Possible read error: a much larger clone is one base away. The genes are TRBV5-1 and TRBJ1-5; maybe TRBD1 (5 bases). This CDR3 region has 14 residues. CDR1 is SGHRS and CDR2 is YFSETQ in the germline V gene. CDR3 sequence: CAISSQPGPQPQHF. For the CDR3, the DNA is TGTGCCATCAGCTCTCAACCAGGGCCTCAGCCCCAGCATTTT.

This clonotype was counted at least ten times. This chain links TRBV15 with TRBJ1-4; the D is unclear. Germline V CDR1 and CDR2: LNHNV, YYDKDF (reference sequence). V lost 2 bases, J lost 3 bases, and 7 bases lay in between. The CDR3 covers 14 residues. The CDR3 here is CATSRITANEKLFF. The CDR3 DNA follows: TGTGCCACCAGCAGAATCACAGCTAATGAAAAACTGTTTTTT.

This clonotype was seen a handful of times. The chain is built from TRBV7-9 and TRBJ2-3; 7 bases map to TRBD2. Germline CDR1 SEHNR, CDR2 FQNEAQ (reference sequence). The V gene end was trimmed by 4 bases and the J gene end by 1 base; junction bases not matched to a gene: 8. The CDR3 runs to 16 residues. CDR3 loop: CASSSNRGVGTDTQYF. The DNA of the CDR3 is TGTGCCAGCAGCTCCAACCGGGGGGTTGGCACAGATACGCAGTATTTT.